This is a list of T cell receptor beta chains from one sample in a study of blood T cell repertoires in COVID-19. Profiling relied on immunoSEQ multiplex PCR, and the TCRdb table lists in-frame clones only, not all of them. Found here are some 300,000 clones, approximately 88% of them singletons; the top ten hold approximately 1%. The specimen was PBMCs or T cells enriched from blood (not recorded which). Source of these receptors: a woman aged 25 to 39 who had recovered from COVID-19. Each CDR3 is given with its conserved first and last residue. The order of the fields is clone size, V gene, D gene, J gene, CDR3 protein, CDR3 DNA. The D gene is left open where the match is weak. Rows may omit the clone size; those that give it use once, few, many or a size class.

>.|TRBV3-1/TRBV3-2|TRBD2|TRBJ2-2
CAAGGAGAGELFF
TGTGCCGCGGGGGGCGCGGGGGCGGGGGAGCTGTTTTTT
>.|TRBV6-5|TRBD1|TRBJ2-7
CASSYPGGAHEQYF
TGTGCCAGCAGTTACCCAGGGGGAGCCCACGAGCAGTACTTC
>once|TRBV12-3/TRBV12-4|.|TRBJ1-2
CASSFEERGYTF
TGTGCCAGCAGTTTCGAGGAAAGGGGCTACACCTTC
>.|TRBV19|TRBD1|TRBJ1-1
CASSNYYTGEEAFF
TGTGCCAGTAGCAACTACTACACAGGGGAAGAAGCTTTCTTT
>.|TRBV9|TRBD2|TRBJ2-2
CASSAPSGMAGGRTGELFF
TGTGCCAGCAGCGCCCCGTCTGGGATGGCGGGGGGGCGCACCGGGGAGCTGTTTTTT
>.|TRBV27|.|TRBJ2-1
CASSVKVQGGYNEQFF
TGTGCCAGCAGTGTAAAGGTTCAGGGTGGGTACAATGAGCAGTTCTTC
>.|TRBV5-1|.|TRBJ1-1
CASRLNTGNTEAFF
TGCGCCAGCAGATTAAATACAGGGAACACTGAAGCTTTCTTT
>.|TRBV28|.|TRBJ2-5
CASSLKPALTVTQYF
TGTGCCAGCAGCCTGAAACCCGCGCTCACAGTTACCCAGTACTTC
>.|TRBV5-1|.|TRBJ1-4
CASSLELNLLTNEKLFF
TGCGCCAGCAGCTTGGAGCTCAACCTATTAACTAATGAAAAACTGTTTTTT
>.|TRBV7-2|TRBD1|TRBJ2-7
CASSADRGSSYEQYF
TGTGCCAGCAGCGCCGACAGGGGAAGCTCCTACGAGCAGTACTTC
>.|TRBV4-1|.|TRBJ1-1
CASTDITGSEAFF
TGCGCCAGCACCGACATTACAGGGTCTGAAGCTTTCTTT
>once|TRBV28|.|TRBJ1-4
CASSLSPNSVTNEKLFF
TGTGCCAGCAGTCTCTCCCCAAACTCGGTCACTAATGAAAAACTGTTTTTT
>.|TRBV23-1|TRBD1|TRBJ2-1
CASRQPGTGNPNEQFF
TGCGCCAGCAGACAACCCGGGACAGGGAATCCTAATGAGCAGTTCTTC
>.|TRBV5-1|TRBD1|TRBJ1-1
CASSLMDRGSEAFF
TGCGCCAGCAGCCTAATGGACAGGGGAAGTGAAGCTTTCTTT
>.|TRBV2|.|TRBJ1-2
CASKRVGGYTF
TGTGCCAGCAAGAGGGTGGGCGGCTACACCTTC
>once|TRBV3-1/TRBV3-2|TRBD2|TRBJ2-3
CASSLGLAGTDTQYF
TGTGCCAGCAGCTTGGGGCTAGCGGGCACAGATACGCAGTATTTT
>.|TRBV7-9|TRBD1|TRBJ1-1
CASSRYGTGGTEAFF
TGTGCCAGCAGCCGTTATGGGACAGGGGGCACTGAAGCTTTCTTT
>few|TRBV2|.|TRBJ2-3
CASSEGGVLWARRPDTQYF
TGTGCCAGCAGTGAAGGGGGGGTTTTATGGGCTAGACGCCCAGATACGCAGTATTTT
>.|TRBV7-9|.|TRBJ1-5
CASSLDGQPQHF
TGTGCCAGCAGCTTAGACGGTCAGCCCCAGCATTTT
>.|TRBV19|TRBD1|TRBJ1-5
CASSILQGSGSNQPQHF
TGTGCCAGTAGTATTCTACAGGGGTCGGGGAGCAATCAGCCCCAGCATTTT
>.|TRBV5-1|.|TRBJ2-7
CASSLNRDWTYEQYF
TGCGCCAGCAGCTTAAATAGGGACTGGACCTACGAGCAGTACTTC
>.|TRBV19|TRBD1|TRBJ2-7
CASSIGRDRGHEQYF
TGTGCCAGTAGTATAGGCCGGGACAGGGGCCACGAGCAGTACTTC
>.|TRBV11-2|.|TRBJ2-5
CASSKTSGYQETQYF
TGTGCCAGCAGCAAAACATCAGGGTACCAAGAGACCCAGTACTTC
>.|TRBV18|.|TRBJ1-1
CASSPASRGDTEAFF
TGTGCCAGCTCCCCGGCCAGCCGGGGGGACACTGAAGCTTTCTTT
>.|TRBV30|TRBD1|TRBJ1-2
CAWSAGTGYGYTF
TGTGCCTGGAGCGCCGGGACAGGGTATGGCTACACCTTC
>.|TRBV11-2|TRBD1|TRBJ1-6
CASSSGQGVYYSPLHF
TGTGCCAGCAGCTCCGGACAGGGTGTTTATTATTCACCCCTCCACTTT
>.|TRBV7-6|.|TRBJ1-1
CASSDTFYTEAFF
TGTGCCAGCAGCGACACCTTCTACACTGAAGCTTTCTTT
>.|TRBV9|TRBD2|TRBJ2-3
CASSQGGGDTQYF
TGTGCCAGCAGCCAGGGTGGGGGGGACACGCAGTATTTT
>.|TRBV28|.|TRBJ1-4
CASSLLGGLSEKLFF
TGTGCCAGCAGTTTATTAGGGGGTTTGAGTGAAAAACTGTTTTTT
>once|TRBV19|.|TRBJ1-4
CATKVGRRVGSEKLFF
TGTGCCACGAAGGTTGGCAGGAGGGTAGGGAGCGAAAAACTGTTTTTT
>few|TRBV11-3|TRBD1|TRBJ2-1
CASSLGQGAYNEQFF
TGTGCCAGCAGCTTAGGACAGGGGGCCTACAATGAGCAGTTCTTC
>.|TRBV6-2/TRBV6-3|.|TRBJ2-7
CASSYVGGEQYF
TGTGCCAGCAGTTACGTCGGAGGGGAGCAGTACTTC
>.|TRBV28|.|TRBJ2-2
CASSSDPPGGELFF
TGTGCCAGCAGTTCGGACCCACCGGGGGGGGAGCTGTTTTTT
>.|TRBV14|TRBD1|TRBJ1-2
CASTRTGRTDGYTF
TGTGCCAGCACCCGGACAGGGAGAACTGATGGCTACACCTTC
>.|TRBV27|TRBD2|TRBJ2-7
CASSFWGGEQYF
TGTGCCAGCAGTTTTTGGGGGGGCGAGCAGTACTTC
>.|TRBV30|TRBD2|TRBJ2-7
CAWSVRLADYEQYF
TGTGCCTGGAGTGTACGGCTAGCGGACTACGAGCAGTACTTC
>.|TRBV7-2|TRBD2|TRBJ2-3
CASSLALSGGIPTQYF
TGTGCCAGCAGCTTAGCGCTTAGCGGGGGAATCCCTACGCAGTATTTT
>.|TRBV2|TRBD1|TRBJ1-1
CASVGQGANTEAFF
TGTGCCAGCGTAGGACAGGGGGCTAACACTGAAGCTTTCTTT
>.|TRBV5-5|TRBD1|TRBJ1-4
CASRKTGDYEKLFF
TGTGCCAGCAGAAAGACAGGGGACTATGAAAAACTGTTTTTT
>few|TRBV6-1|.|TRBJ2-6
CASSELMASGANVLTF
TGTGCCAGCAGTGAATTAATGGCCTCTGGGGCCAACGTCCTGACTTTC
>.|TRBV9|.|TRBJ1-6
CASSVGTEYNSPLHF
TGTGCCAGCAGCGTAGGGACAGAATATAATTCACCCCTCCACTTT
>.|TRBV28|TRBD1|TRBJ1-6
CAASDRGMLAPLHF
TGTGCCGCCAGCGACAGGGGGATGTTGGCACCCCTCCACTTT
>.|TRBV7-9|.|TRBJ2-1
CASSLLGVDNEQFF
TGTGCCAGCAGCTTATTAGGGGTCGACAATGAGCAGTTCTTC
>.|TRBV27|.|TRBJ2-3
CASTPSAGAFTDTQYF
TGTGCCAGCACCCCTTCGGCAGGGGCCTTCACAGATACGCAGTATTTT
>.|TRBV3-1/TRBV3-2|TRBD1|TRBJ1-2
CASSQAGTGGGHGYTF
TGTGCCAGCAGCCAGGCCGGGACAGGGGGTGGTCATGGCTACACCTTC
>.|TRBV7-9|TRBD1|TRBJ1-1
CASSSSPTGVTEAFF
TGTGCCAGCAGCTCTTCCCCGACAGGGGTGACTGAAGCTTTCTTT